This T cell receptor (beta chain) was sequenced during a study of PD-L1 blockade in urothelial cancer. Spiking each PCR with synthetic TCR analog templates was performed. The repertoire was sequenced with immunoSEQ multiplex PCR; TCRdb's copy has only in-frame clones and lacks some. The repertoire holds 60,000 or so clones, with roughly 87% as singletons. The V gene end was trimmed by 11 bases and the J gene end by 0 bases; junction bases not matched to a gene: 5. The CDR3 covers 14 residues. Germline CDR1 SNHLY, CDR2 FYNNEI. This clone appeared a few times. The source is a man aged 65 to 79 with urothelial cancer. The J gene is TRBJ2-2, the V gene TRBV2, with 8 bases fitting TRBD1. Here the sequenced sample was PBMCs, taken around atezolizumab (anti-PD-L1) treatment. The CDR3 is CAGQGTPNTGELFF. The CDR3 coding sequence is TGTGCCGGACAGGGAACCCCGAACACCGGGGAGCTGTTTTTT.